Listed below are T cell receptor beta chains from one sample, sequenced in a study of blood T cell repertoires in COVID-19. Produced via immunoSEQ multiplex PCR; TCRdb's table is partial and in-frame only. The sample carries 150,000 or so clones, 88% recorded once. The sample consisted of PBMCs or T cells enriched from blood (not recorded which). These receptors originate from a woman in her forties or fifties who had recovered from COVID-19. Each CDR3 is given with its conserved first and last residue. D genes are given only for firm matches. Only part of the rows carry a size: once, few, many, or a class if the clone is expanded.

J gene,D gene,V gene,clone size,CDR3 DNA,CDR3 protein
TRBJ2-7,-,TRBV12-5,once,TGTGCTAGTGGTCCACCGGGTAGGGGAGAGCAGTACTTC,CASGPPGRGEQYF
TRBJ1-1,TRBD1,TRBV5-1,-,TGCGCCAGCAGCTTGACAGGGGGCGGAATGAACACTGAAGCTTTCTTT,CASSLTGGGMNTEAFF
TRBJ1-5,TRBD1,TRBV11-2,-,TGTGCCAGCAGCCCAGGGGACAGGGTTCAGCCCCAGCATTTT,CASSPGDRVQPQHF
TRBJ1-1,-,TRBV5-5,-,TGTGCCAGCGTATCCAGGGAGGGAACTGAAGCTTTCTTT,CASVSREGTEAFF
TRBJ1-1,-,TRBV6-6,-,TGTGCCAGCTTCGGGGGTGAAGCTTTCTTT,CASFGGEAFF
TRBJ1-2,TRBD1,TRBV11-2,-,TGTGCCAGCAGCCCCCGGGACAGGGAGACCTATGGCTACACCTTC,CASSPRDRETYGYTF
TRBJ1-1,-,TRBV14,-,TGTGCCAGCAGCCTAATGGGGGGATTAGGGAACACTGAAGCTTTCTTT,CASSLMGGLGNTEAFF
TRBJ1-2,-,TRBV7-2,-,TGTGCCAGCAGCCCGACAGTGATCTATGGCTACACCTTC,CASSPTVIYGYTF
TRBJ2-7,TRBD1,TRBV19,-,TGTGCCAGTAGTCCACGGACAGGCCAAACCTACGAGCAGTACTTC,CASSPRTGQTYEQYF
TRBJ1-1,TRBD1,TRBV3-1/TRBV3-2,-,TGTGCCAGCAGCCATAACAGGGGGAACACTGAAGCTTTCTTT,CASSHNRGNTEAFF
TRBJ1-2,TRBD1,TRBV19,-,TGTGCCAGTAGTACCGACAGGGCGGGCTATGGCTACACCTTC,CASSTDRAGYGYTF
TRBJ1-1,-,TRBV29-1,-,TGCAGCGTTTCTGGCAGGGGGAACACTGAAGCTTTCTTT,CSVSGRGNTEAFF
TRBJ1-6,TRBD1,TRBV7-2,few,TGTGCCAGCAGGGATAGAGGGGGCGGGAATTCACCCCTCCACTTT,CASRDRGGGNSPLHF
TRBJ2-2,TRBD1,TRBV6-5,-,TGTGCCAGCAGGGCCGGGACAGGGGAGGCCGGGGAGCTGTTTTTT,CASRAGTGEAGELFF
TRBJ1-2,TRBD1,TRBV5-4,once,TGTGCCAGCAGCTTGGAGGAACAGGGGGAACCTGGCTACACCTTC,CASSLEEQGEPGYTF
TRBJ2-3,-,TRBV25-1,-,TGTGCCAGCAGGAGGAGGACGGGGGGCCCCACAGATACGCAGTATTTT,CASRRRTGGPTDTQYF
TRBJ2-6,-,TRBV6-4,-,TGTGCCAGCAGCCGCTATTCTGGGGCCAACGTCCTGACTTTC,CASSRYSGANVLTF
TRBJ2-2,-,TRBV5-4,-,TGTGCCAGCAGCTTGGAGGTGGGGCAGACCGGGGAGCTGTTTTTT,CASSLEVGQTGELFF
TRBJ1-1,-,TRBV27,-,TGTGCCAGCAGTTTTTGGTCAGGGGAAGGTGAAGCTTTCTTT,CASSFWSGEGEAFF
TRBJ2-3,-,TRBV5-4,-,TGTGCCAGCAGCCGGGATTCATGGAGCACAGATACGCAGTATTTT,CASSRDSWSTDTQYF
TRBJ1-3,-,TRBV7-6,-,TGTGCCAGCAGCTCCCACGGGACATCCTCTGGAAACACCATATATTTT,CASSSHGTSSGNTIYF
TRBJ1-6,TRBD1,TRBV27,few,TGTGCCAGCAGTCTGGACAGGCTTCCTAGGGGAAATAATTCACCCCTCCACTTT,CASSLDRLPRGNNSPLHF
TRBJ2-1,-,TRBV4-3,-,TGCGCCAGCAGCCACCTTACCGGGATAATAGCGGAGGGCTCCTACAATGAGCAGTTCTTC,CASSHLTGIIAEGSYNEQFF
TRBJ2-1,TRBD2,TRBV2,-,TGTGCCCAGCAGGAGGTCCTAGCGGGCGGGGAGCAGTTCTTC,CAQQEVLAGGEQFF